Listed here is a single T cell receptor (beta chain). The antigen remains unidentified. Blood libraries mostly used roughly 500 ng genomic DNA, six replicates each. Here immunoSEQ multiplex PCR was the method, and the copy in TCRdb shows in-frame clones only, minus some. The sample has around 34,000 clones, around nine tenths seen once. This sample was taken from a study of neoadjuvant anti-PD-1 for oral cavity cancer. Overall study findings and caveats: With three patients per group, TCR findings need larger cohorts.

Stage II-IVA oral cavity squamous cell carcinoma was new and untreated by systemic or radiation therapy. CDR1 and CDR2 (germline): SGHTA, FQGNSA. The CDR3 totals 14 residues. V was pared by 4 bases and J by 6 bases, with 6 bases of the junction left unmatched. This TCR derives from a person between 40 and 85 years old with oral cavity squamous cell carcinoma. Sequenced here: PBMCs, sampled before nivolumab (anti-PD-1) treatment. This rearrangement joins TRBV7-2 to TRBJ1-5; 7 bases fit TRBD1. The CDR3 DNA follows: TGTGCCAGCAGCTCCAGGGGGGAGCGTCAGCCCCAGCATTTT. The encoded protein is CASSSRGERQPQHF.